This T cell receptor beta chain was sequenced for a study of CDR3 diversity in severe acne. TCRdb processed the PCR reads anew with MiXCR; each CDR3 protein has one entry. The table has approximately 97,000 distinct CDR3 sequences, more than 45% seen once. Ten or more counts support this clonotype. Germline V CDR1 and CDR2: LGHNT, FRNRAP. V was clipped by 4 bases and J by 1 base, with 19 bases between them. The CDR3 totals 17 residues. The sequence was collected from a male donor with acne. The gene calls are TRBV12-5 and TRBJ2-5, with TRBD2 as a possible D gene (6 bases). The sequencing input was blood. The CDR3 protein is CASGSAMGGVRQETQYF. CDR3 DNA sequence: TGTGCTAGTGGTTCGGCCATGGGGGGTGTTCGCCAAGAGACCCAGTACTTC.